Ten or more counts support the clone carrying this T cell receptor beta chain. Stable Graves' hyperthyroidism meant no ophthalmopathy progression within 18 months. Lactation, pregnancy, other autoimmune disease or uncontrolled infection excluded patients. Clinicians diagnosed patients from clinical symptoms, serum thyroxine and TRAb, thyroid ultrasound and orbital computed tomography. Trimming removed 5 bases from V and 4 bases from J; junction bases left unmatched: 3. The germline V gene has CDR1 MDHEN and CDR2 SYDVKM. The CDR3 has 14 amino acids. This sample stems from a study of T cells in Graves' hyperthyroidism and ophthalmopathy. Across the study: Any treatment followed the collection of peripheral blood at initial diagnosis.

TCR beta CDR3 regions were amplified from RNA transcripts. First-round RT-PCR targeting the TCR CDR3 was performed with the HTBI primer set. TCRdb itself ran the multiplex PCR reads through MiXCR, one entry per CDR3 protein. Of about 690,000 distinct CDR3 sequences listed, roughly 17% were seen once; the top ten hold about 14%. The TCR sequence derives from a man aged 50-60 years with Graves' hyperthyroidism. Sequenced sample: blood. The chain employs TRBV28 and TRBJ1-4; TRBD1 aligns across 8 bases. The CDR3 sequence is CASSRQGINEKLFF. The CDR3 DNA reads TGTGCCAGCAGTAGACAGGGGATTAATGAAAAACTGTTTTTT.